This T cell receptor (beta chain) derives from a study of T cells in Graves' hyperthyroidism and ophthalmopathy. Across the study: Once the initial diagnosis was made, peripheral blood was obtained before any treatment.

V shed 0 bases and J shed 9 bases, with 6 bases lying between them. The CDR3 is 11 residues long. From germline, CDR1 is DFQATT and CDR2 SNEGSKA (reference sequence). Template material for amplifying TCR beta CDR3 regions consisted of RNA transcripts. RT-PCR in the first round (using the HTBI primer set) targeted the TCR CDR3. Via MiXCR, TCRdb re-called the multiplex PCR reads, giving one row per CDR3 protein. The sample has 550,000 to 650,000 distinct CDR3 sequences, roughly 13% seen once. Patients were excluded for uncontrolled infection, other autoimmune disease, pregnancy or lactation. PBMCs were derived from more than 8 ml fresh peripheral blood. This clonotype was observed a handful of times.

The clonotype was recovered from a woman aged 25 to 45 with Graves' hyperthyroidism that later progressed to Graves' ophthalmopathy. Sequencing used blood. The chain couples TRBV20-1 to TRBJ2-1; no firm D call. CDR3: CSAREAGEQFF. In nucleotides, the CDR3 is TGCAGTGCTAGAGAAGCTGGTGAGCAGTTCTTC.